A selection of T cell receptor beta chains follows, all from one sample in a study of blood T cell repertoires in COVID-19. TCRdb keeps only in-frame clones here, not all; method: immunoSEQ multiplex PCR. The data contain 400,000 or so clones, approximately 87% of them seen just once; the ten biggest clones take up less than 2.5%. The sequenced material came from PBMCs or T cells enriched from blood (not recorded which). These receptors were collected from a man aged 40-49 years in a cohort exposed to, infected with or recovered from COVID-19 (not recorded which). CDR3s include the opening cysteine and the closing phenylalanine or tryptophan. A D gene is named only where the DNA matches it firmly. Some rows mark clone size as missing; the rest say once, few, many or name a class of expanded clone.

TRBJ1-3,TRBV9,.,.,CASSSRTVSGNTIYF,TGTGCCAGCAGCTCCCGGACAGTCTCTGGAAACACCATATATTTT
TRBJ2-1,TRBV15,.,TRBD2,CATSRPTSGRNEQFF,TGTGCCACCAGCAGGCCGACTAGCGGGCGCAATGAGCAGTTCTTC
TRBJ1-2,TRBV10-3,.,TRBD1,CAISERAGGGEGYTF,TGTGCCATCAGCGAGAGGGCAGGGGGTGGTGAAGGCTACACCTTC
TRBJ1-1,TRBV28,.,.,CASSPGFSNTEAFF,TGTGCCAGCAGTCCGGGGTTCTCGAACACTGAAGCTTTCTTT
TRBJ2-2,TRBV19,.,TRBD1,CASSPGQGFTGELFF,TGTGCCAGTAGCCCTGGACAGGGTTTCACCGGGGAGCTGTTTTTT
TRBJ2-5,TRBV28,few,.,CASSPQGSETQYF,TGTGCCAGCAGCCCTCAGGGATCGGAGACCCAGTACTTC
TRBJ2-7,TRBV7-2,.,.,CASSPRTASYEQYF,TGTGCCAGCAGCCCTCGGACAGCCTCCTACGAGCAGTACTTC
TRBJ1-3,TRBV9,.,TRBD1,CASSLTGASSGNTIYF,TGTGCCAGCAGCTTGACAGGGGCTTCCTCTGGAAACACCATATATTTT
TRBJ2-7,TRBV6-1,.,.,CASSELREQYF,TGTGCCAGCAGTGAATTGCGTGAGCAGTACTTC
TRBJ2-1,TRBV27,.,.,CASSLPPGTEGEQFF,TGTGCCAGCAGTTTACCCCCGGGCACCGAGGGTGAGCAGTTCTTC
TRBJ1-1,TRBV7-9,.,.,CASSPPDRNTEAFF,TGTGCCAGCAGCCCCCCGGACAGAAACACTGAAGCTTTCTTT
TRBJ1-1,TRBV5-1,.,TRBD1,CASSLVAGGNTEAFF,TGCGCCAGCAGCTTGGTGGCAGGGGGGAACACTGAAGCTTTCTTT
TRBJ2-5,TRBV6-4,.,.,CASSEQGTTLQETQYF,TGTGCCAGCAGTGAGCAGGGGACAACTCTACAAGAGACCCAGTACTTC
TRBJ1-1,TRBV18,.,.,CASSPREDSLFAFF,TGTGCCAGCTCACCGCGAGAGGACAGTCTATTCGCTTTCTTT
TRBJ1-6,TRBV2,.,TRBD1,CATRQGPYNSPLHF,TGTGCCACCCGACAGGGCCCCTATAATTCACCCCTCCACTTT
TRBJ1-6,TRBV2,.,.,CASSGLSRTPWDSPLHF,TGTGCCAGCAGTGGGCTCTCACGGACTCCGTGGGATTCACCCCTCCACTTT
TRBJ1-2,TRBV3-1/TRBV3-2,.,.,CASSQEGSQGRGYGYTF,TGTGCCAGCAGCCAAGAGGGGTCTCAGGGCCGCGGCTATGGCTACACCTTC
TRBJ1-1,TRBV7-9,.,.,CASSPGTTNTEAFF,TGTGCCAGCAGCCCCGGGACAACGAACACTGAAGCTTTCTTT
TRBJ1-1,TRBV25-1,.,TRBD1,CASKDRAATEAFF,TGTGCCAGCAAGGACAGGGCGGCCACTGAAGCTTTCTTT
TRBJ1-1,TRBV28,.,TRBD1,CASSSDRLHTEAFF,TGTGCCAGCAGTTCGGACAGGTTACACACTGAAGCTTTCTTT
TRBJ2-3,TRBV30,.,TRBD2,CAWSPSGSFTDTQYF,TGTGCCTGGAGCCCGAGCGGGAGCTTCACAGATACGCAGTATTTT
TRBJ2-1,TRBV7-6,.,TRBD2,CASSKRLAGSYNEQFF,TGTGCCAGCAGCAAACGACTAGCGGGGTCCTACAATGAGCAGTTCTTC
TRBJ2-1,TRBV11-2,.,TRBD2,CASSLGGLAGGLYNEQFF,TGTGCCAGCAGCTTAGGGGGACTAGCGGGAGGGTTGTACAATGAGCAGTTCTTC
TRBJ1-6,TRBV5-1,.,TRBD1,CASSLVGQAGSYNSPLHF,TGCGCCAGCAGCTTGGTGGGACAGGCAGGCTCCTATAATTCACCCCTCCACTTT
TRBJ1-5,TRBV19,.,.,CASSIESSTGYSNQPQHF,TGTGCCAGTAGTATAGAATCTAGTACGGGGTATAGCAATCAGCCCCAGCATTTT
TRBJ2-7,TRBV5-1,.,TRBD2,CASSLVAGGSYEQYF,TGCGCCAGCAGCTTGGTAGCGGGAGGCTCCTACGAGCAGTACTTC
TRBJ2-1,TRBV14,few,TRBD2,CASSQGSRSSGRYNEQFF,TGTGCCAGCAGCCAAGGCTCTCGTTCTAGCGGGAGGTACAATGAGCAGTTCTTC
TRBJ2-1,TRBV28,.,.,CASSSGGGEQFF,TGTGCCAGCAGTTCAGGGGGAGGCGAGCAGTTCTTC
TRBJ2-1,TRBV18,.,TRBD1,CASSRGQGSYNEQFF,TGTGCCAGCTCACGGGGACAGGGGTCCTACAATGAGCAGTTCTTC
TRBJ2-2,TRBV5-1,.,TRBD2,CASSLGLAGAGELFF,TGCGCCAGCAGCTTGGGGCTAGCGGGTGCCGGGGAGCTGTTTTTT
TRBJ2-3,TRBV3-1/TRBV3-2,.,.,CASSQGGAGEGTDTQYF,TGTGCCAGCAGCCAAGGGGGAGCGGGCGAAGGCACAGATACGCAGTATTTT
TRBJ1-5,TRBV19,.,.,CASSIDRTREGQPQHF,TGTGCCAGTAGTATAGATAGAACCAGGGAGGGACAGCCCCAGCATTTT
TRBJ1-5,TRBV30,.,.,CAWGGTLGGNQPQHF,TGTGCGTGGGGGGGGACACTCGGCGGCAATCAGCCCCAGCATTTT
TRBJ1-1,TRBV30,.,TRBD1,CAWSVRKPGQGEAFF,TGTGCCTGGAGTGTCCGAAAACCGGGACAGGGTGAAGCTTTCTTT
TRBJ2-1,TRBV11-2,.,.,CASSSRGQSSYNEQFF,TGTGCCAGCAGCTCAAGAGGACAAAGCTCCTACAATGAGCAGTTCTTC
TRBJ1-2,TRBV2,.,TRBD1,CASTLQGANNYGYTF,TGTGCCAGCACCTTACAGGGGGCGAATAACTATGGCTACACCTTC
TRBJ2-7,TRBV5-6,.,TRBD1,CASSLSDRSSYEQYF,TGTGCCAGCAGCTTGTCGGACAGGAGCTCCTACGAGCAGTACTTC
TRBJ2-1,TRBV18,.,TRBD1,CASSPPSGGSSNEQFF,TGTGCCAGCTCACCACCTTCAGGGGGCTCTTCCAATGAGCAGTTCTTC